A selection of T cell receptor beta chains follows, all from one sample in a study of STAT5B mutations in CD4+ large granular lymphocyte leukemia. Measured with immunoSEQ multiplex PCR; TCRdb has only the in-frame clones, and not every one. This table holds over 25,000 clones, around four fifths found once. The material sequenced was CD4+ T cells from blood buffy coats. Receptor source: a human donor in good health. CDR3s include the opening cysteine and the closing phenylalanine or tryptophan. The D gene is left open where the match is weak. A clone size is listed for some rows: how often the clone was seen (once, few, many), or a class if it is expanded.

j_call clone_size cdr3_length d_call v_call cdr3_aa cdr3_nt
TRBJ2-3 - 16 - TRBV7-3 CASSLIGALSTDTQYF TGTGCCAGCAGCTTAATAGGGGCACTTAGCACAGATACGCAGTATTTT
TRBJ2-1 - 16 TRBD1 TRBV19 CASSTPGQGATDEQFF TGTGCCAGTAGTACCCCGGGACAGGGGGCAACGGATGAGCAGTTCTTC
TRBJ1-2 - 14 - TRBV15 CATSREGGVGGYTF TGTGCCACCAGCAGAGAGGGGGGAGTGGGTGGCTACACCTTC
TRBJ2-7 - 18 TRBD2 TRBV11-3 CASSLQTSGRYSSYEQYF TGTGCCAGCAGCTTACAGACTAGCGGGAGGTACAGCTCCTACGAGCAGTACTTC
TRBJ2-3 - 17 - TRBV11-3 CASSLDAGAQGLDTQYF TGTGCCAGCAGCTTAGATGCGGGAGCACAGGGTTTAGATACGCAGTATTTT
TRBJ2-1 - 17 TRBD1 TRBV30 CAWSVGVYRGRVNEQFF TGTGCCTGGAGTGTTGGGGTTTACAGGGGGCGGGTCAATGAGCAGTTCTTC
TRBJ2-1 - 16 TRBD2 TRBV5-4 CASSSPASGGGNEQFF TGTGCCAGCAGCTCCCCGGCTAGCGGGGGGGGGAATGAGCAGTTCTTC
TRBJ2-3 - 13 TRBD2 TRBV7-2 CASSLDRGRAQYF TGTGCCAGCAGCTTAGACCGCGGGAGGGCCCAGTATTTT
TRBJ2-3 - 13 TRBD2 TRBV11-2 CASSLLSGRMQYF TGTGCCAGCAGCCTTCTTAGCGGGAGGATGCAGTATTTT
TRBJ1-2 few 14 - TRBV5-4 CASSLEDTGYGYTF TGTGCCAGCAGCTTGGAGGACACAGGCTATGGCTACACCTTC
TRBJ1-2 - 12 - TRBV19 CASSRGSGGYTF TGTGCCAGTAGTAGGGGGAGTGGTGGCTACACCTTC
TRBJ2-5 - 15 - TRBV10-3 CAISELQGVQETQYF TGTGCCATCAGTGAACTACAGGGCGTTCAGGAGACCCAGTACTTC
TRBJ2-1 - 14 TRBD2 TRBV7-9 CASSPAGGINEQFF TGTGCCAGCAGCCCGGCGGGAGGGATCAATGAGCAGTTCTTC
TRBJ1-2 - 13 TRBD1 TRBV27 CASSKTGDYGYTF TGTGCCAGCAGTAAAACAGGGGACTATGGCTACACCTTC
TRBJ2-7 - 15 TRBD2 TRBV28 CASSLLVGGGYEQYF TGTGCCAGCAGTTTATTAGTCGGGGGGGGCTACGAGCAGTACTTC
TRBJ2-5 few 16 - TRBV2 CASRKTGRPWGETQYF TGTGCCAGCAGAAAAACAGGGAGGCCTTGGGGAGAGACCCAGTACTTC
TRBJ1-1 - 14 - TRBV5-4 CASSLNNLNTEAFF TGTGCCAGCAGCTTGAACAACCTGAACACTGAAGCTTTCTTT
TRBJ1-1 - 15 - TRBV4-2 CASSQEAAWNTEAFF TGTGCCAGCAGCCAAGAGGCTGCATGGAACACTGAAGCTTTCTTT